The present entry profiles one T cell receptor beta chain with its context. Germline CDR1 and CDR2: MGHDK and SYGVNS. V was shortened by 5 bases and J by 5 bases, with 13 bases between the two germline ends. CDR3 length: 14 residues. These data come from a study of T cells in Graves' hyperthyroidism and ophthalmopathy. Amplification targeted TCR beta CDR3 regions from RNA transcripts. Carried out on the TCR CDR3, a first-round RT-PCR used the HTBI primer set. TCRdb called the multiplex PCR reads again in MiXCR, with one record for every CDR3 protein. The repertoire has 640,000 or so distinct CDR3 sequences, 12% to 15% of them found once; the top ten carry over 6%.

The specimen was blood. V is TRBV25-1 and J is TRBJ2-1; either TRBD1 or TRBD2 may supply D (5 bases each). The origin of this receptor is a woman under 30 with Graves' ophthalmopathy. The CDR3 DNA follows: TGTGCCAGCAGTCAGCCGGGGCGGAACAATGAGCAGTTCTTC. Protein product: CASSQPGRNNEQFF.